These 11 T cell receptor beta chains were sequenced from one sample in a study of T-cell reconstitution after alpha-beta-depleted transplantation in children. Unique molecular identifiers were incorporated when the TCRbeta library was constructed. TCRdb called the PCR reads again in MiXCR, with one record for every CDR3 protein. The top ten clones hold 2% to 2.5% of a sample with a few hundred thousand distinct CDR3 sequences, 13% of them seen once. Sequenced material: PBMCs, mostly from graft donor cells, taken 360 days after TCRalphabeta/CD19-depleted stem cell transplant. The receptor source for this set is a male patient under 18 who had a stem cell transplant for acute myeloid leukemia, so the T cells may come from the graft donor.

The table lists this clonotype with a few counts. The chain uses TRBV15 and TRBJ2-5; perhaps TRBD2 as D (5 bases). V dropped 1 base and J dropped 4 bases, with 13 bases sitting between them. Germline values: CDR1 LNHNV, CDR2 YYDKDF (reference sequence). CDR3 size: 15 residues. For the CDR3, the DNA is TGTGCCACCAGCAGAGCTAAGAGTGAGGGAGAGACCCAGTACTTC. Protein product: CATSRAKSEGETQYF.

This clonotype has only a few counts. The chain joins TRBV11-1 to TRBJ2-7; 13 positions agree with TRBD2. Unmatched junction bases numbered 18, after V lost 5 bases and J lost 2 bases. The CDR3 length is 20 residues. Germline-derived CDR1 and CDR2 are SGHAT and FQDESV (reference sequence). The CDR3 reads CASSLLGTSGTQTEPYEQYF. The CDR3 bases are TGTGCCAGCAGCCTCTTGGGGACTAGCGGGACCCAGACGGAACCCTACGAGCAGTACTTC.

This chain links TRBV21-1 with TRBJ2-7; the table names TRBD1, a call not compared with the DNA. TRBV21-1 is a pseudogene locus. The CDR3 covers 16 residues. CDR3 coding DNA: TGTGCCAGCAGATCCCCCCTCCGGGACAACGTATACGAGCAGTACTTC. Protein product: CASRSPLRDNVYEQYF.

This clonotype was detected only a few times. At one end, the junction sequence differs from germline, possibly due to a read error. V gene TRBV20-1 combines with J gene TRBJ1-2, with a weak D call TRBD1 (6 bases). The CDR3 extends over 11 amino acids. Germline CDR1 DFQATT, CDR2 SNEGSKA (reference sequence). The CDR3 spells CSARDADRFSF. The CDR3 DNA reads as TGCAGTGCTAGAGATGCGGACAGATTCTCCTTC.

Only a few counts were recorded for this clonotype. The genes are TRBV29-1 and TRBJ2-7, with TRBD1 matching 7 bases. The length of the CDR3 is 15 residues. Per germline, CDR1 SQVTM and CDR2 ANQGSEA. J lost 3 bases, V lost 4 bases, and 12 bases had no gene match. The CDR3 region has the DNA TGCAGCGTTGTTAGGACGGACAGGAGAGACTACGAGCAGTACTTC. Its translation: CSVVRTDRRDYEQYF.

This clonotype was observed many times. The J gene is TRBJ2-3, the V gene TRBV11-2; TRBD2 might be the D (5 bases). Germline V gives CDR1 SGHAT, CDR2 FQNNGV. The CDR3 length is 11 residues. The V end was cut by 8 bases, the J end by 7 bases, with 10 bases between. In DNA, the CDR3 is TGTGCCAGCGGTGGGAGCTATACGCAGTATTTT. Protein sequence: CASGGSYTQYF.

This clonotype was counted ten times or more. The chain carries TRBV28 and TRBJ2-7; 8 nucleotides line up with TRBD1. Germline V lookup: CDR1 MDHEN, CDR2 SYDVKM. The V gene end was trimmed by 3 bases and the J gene end by 4 bases; junction bases not matched to a gene: 5. This CDR3 is built from 14 residues. CDR3 in amino acids: CASSLGTGVYEQYF. The CDR3 DNA reads as TGTGCCAGCAGTTTGGGGACAGGTGTATACGAGCAGTACTTC.

This chain joins TRBV7-2 and TRBJ2-5; 8 nucleotides agree with TRBD1. The CDR3 has 13 residues. V shed 11 bases and J 5 bases; nucleotides not matched to a gene: 10. From germline, CDR1 is SGHTA and CDR2 FQGNSA. CDR3 DNA: TGTGCCTGCGGACAGGGCTCCGGTGAGACCCAGTACTTC. As protein: CACGQGSGETQYF.

The rearrangement uses TRBV9 and TRBJ2-2, with TRBD2 matching 10 bases. The ends lost 0 bases at V and 4 bases at J; junction bases unmatched: 9. The CDR3 runs 18 residues. Germline-derived CDR1 and CDR2 are SGDLS and YYNGEE. This CDR3 reads CASSVDLAGAGGTGELFF. The CDR3 DNA follows: TGTGCCAGCAGCGTAGATCTAGCGGGAGCCGGCGGCACCGGGGAGCTGTTTTTT. Full variable domain (remainder filled in from reference TRBV9 and TRBJ2-2): DSGVTQTPKHLITATGQRVTLRCSPRSGDLSVYWYQQSLDQGLQFLIQYYNGEERAKGNILERFSAQQFPDLHSELNLSSLELGDSALYFCASSVDLAGAGGTGELFFGEGSRLTVL.

This clonotype was picked up a small number of times. This chain connects TRBV20-1 to TRBJ2-1; perhaps TRBD2 as D (5 bases). V gave up 0 bases and J gave up 6 bases, with 6 bases separating them. Germline CDR1 reads DFQATT; CDR2 reads SNEGSKA (reference sequence). There are 12 residues in the CDR3. DNA for the CDR3: TGCAGTGCTAGAGAGGGAGTCAATGAGCAGTTCTTC. Its translation is CSAREGVNEQFF.

In this sample, this clonotype turned up many times. V and J are TRBV20-1 and TRBJ2-1; D not resolved. Trimming cost V 4 bases and J 8 bases, with 12 bases left between them. The CDR3 loop spans 12 amino acids. Germline V gene data show CDR1 as DFQATT and CDR2 as SNEGSKA (reference sequence). CDR3 region: CSAKRAADEQFF. DNA for the CDR3: TGCAGTGCTAAAAGGGCGGCGGATGAGCAGTTCTTC.